This T cell receptor beta chain was captured in a study of Tregs in tolerant kidney transplant recipients. The assay was immunoSEQ multiplex PCR, and TCRdb's table has in-frame clones only and misses some. The table lists around 78,000 clones, around 90% of them singletons. The germline gives CDR1 GTSNPN, CDR2 SVGIG (reference sequence). The CDR3 length is 17 residues. J gave up 6 bases and V 0 bases, and 6 bases lay outside the gene matches. Specimen: Tregs from blood, collected before the transplant. The TCR was taken from a human donor who received a combined kidney and bone marrow transplant. J is TRBJ2-3 and V is TRBV30; TRBD2 matches at 16 bases. Here the CDR3 DNA reads TGTGCCTGGAGTGTGGGACTAGCGGGAGGGGCTCGGGATACGCAGTATTTT. Translated, it gives CAWSVGLAGGARDTQYF.